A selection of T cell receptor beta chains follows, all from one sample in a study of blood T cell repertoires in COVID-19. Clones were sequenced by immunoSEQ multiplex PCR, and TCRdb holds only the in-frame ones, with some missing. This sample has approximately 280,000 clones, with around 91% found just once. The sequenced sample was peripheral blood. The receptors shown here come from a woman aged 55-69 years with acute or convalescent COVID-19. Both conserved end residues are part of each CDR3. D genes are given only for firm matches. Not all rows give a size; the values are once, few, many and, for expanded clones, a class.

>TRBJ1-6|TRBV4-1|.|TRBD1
TGCGCCAGCAGCCAGTTCCGTGGGGACAGTGATAATTCACCCCTCCACTTT
CASSQFRGDSDNSPLHF
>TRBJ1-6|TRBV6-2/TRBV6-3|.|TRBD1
TGTGCCAGCAGTTCGCAAAGGACAGGGCGATATTCACCCCTCCACTTT
CASSSQRTGRYSPLHF
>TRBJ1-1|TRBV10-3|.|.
TGTGCCACAAGCGGGGGGGACTTGACAACAGAAGCTTTCTTT
CATSGGDLTTEAFF
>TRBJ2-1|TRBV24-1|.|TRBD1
TGTGCCACCAGTGATGCAGGGGGAAGCAATGAGCAGTTCTTC
CATSDAGGSNEQFF
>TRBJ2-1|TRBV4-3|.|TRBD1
TGCGCCAGCAGCCAGGCCTGGACAGGCCTAAATGAGCAGTTCTTC
CASSQAWTGLNEQFF
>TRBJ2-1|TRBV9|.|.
TGTGCCAGCAGCGTAGACCCGGGGGACAATGAGCAGTTCTTC
CASSVDPGDNEQFF
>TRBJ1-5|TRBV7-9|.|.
TGTGCCAGCAGCCCCCCCGGGGAACAGCCCCAGCATTTT
CASSPPGEQPQHF
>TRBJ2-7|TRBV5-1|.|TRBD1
TGCGCCAGCAGCTTCGGACAGGCTCGGGACGAGCAGTACTTC
CASSFGQARDEQYF
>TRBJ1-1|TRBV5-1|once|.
TGCGCCAGCAGCTCAACAGGGATGAACACTGAAGCTTTCTTT
CASSSTGMNTEAFF
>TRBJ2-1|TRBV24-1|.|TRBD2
TGTGCCACCAGTGATTTGGCTAGCGGGAGGAACCGTGATGAGCAGTTCTTC
CATSDLASGRNRDEQFF
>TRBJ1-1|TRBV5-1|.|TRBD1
TGCGCCAGCAGCTTGGAGACAGGGAGGACGGCTGAAGCTTTCTTT
CASSLETGRTAEAFF
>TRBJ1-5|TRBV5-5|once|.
TGTGCCAGCAGCGGGGGAGGGGCTAGCAATCAGCCCCAGCATTTT
CASSGGGASNQPQHF
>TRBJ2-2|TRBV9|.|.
TGTGCCAGCAGCCCTCAGACAGGGAACACCGGGGAGCTGTTTTTT
CASSPQTGNTGELFF
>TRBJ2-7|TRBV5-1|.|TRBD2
TGCGCCAGCAGCTTGAACAGCGGGAAAACCTACGAGCAGTACTTC
CASSLNSGKTYEQYF
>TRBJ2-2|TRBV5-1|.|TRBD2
TGCGCCAGCAGCTTGGCCCCTAGCGGGGGGATCTACACCGGGGAGCTGTTTTTT
CASSLAPSGGIYTGELFF
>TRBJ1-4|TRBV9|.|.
TGTGCCAGCAGCGTAAAACAGGGAACGTTTGAAAAACTGTTTTTT
CASSVKQGTFEKLFF
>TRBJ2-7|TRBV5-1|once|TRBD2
TGCGCCAGCAGCGCTCAGACTAGCGGGCTCTACGAGCAGTACTTC
CASSAQTSGLYEQYF
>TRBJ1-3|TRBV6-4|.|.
TGTGCCAGCAGTGATGGGGCCGACAGATATCCTGGAAACACCATATATTTT
CASSDGADRYPGNTIYF
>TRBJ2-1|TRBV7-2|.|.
TGTGCCAGCAGCTTAGGGCGCCGAAGTGAGGATGAGCAGTTCTTC
CASSLGRRSEDEQFF
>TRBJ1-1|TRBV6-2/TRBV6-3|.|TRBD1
TGTGCCAGCAGTTTCTCGGACAGGGGGCGTGAAGCTTTCTTT
CASSFSDRGREAFF
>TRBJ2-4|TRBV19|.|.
TGTGCCAGTAGACCCGGACAGGGAGGGACAGCCAAAAACATTCAGTACTTC
CASRPGQGGTAKNIQYF
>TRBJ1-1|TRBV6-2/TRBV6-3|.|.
TGTGCCAGCAGCCCCACAGTGACTGAAGCTTTCTTT
CASSPTVTEAFF
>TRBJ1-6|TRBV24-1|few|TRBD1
TGTGCCACCAGTGTCCAACAGGGGCCCACTTATAATTCACCCCTCCACTTT
CATSVQQGPTYNSPLHF
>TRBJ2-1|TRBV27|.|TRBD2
TGTGCCAGCAGTCTCGGACTAGCGGGAGATGAGCAGTTCTTC
CASSLGLAGDEQFF
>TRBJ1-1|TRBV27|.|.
TGTGCCAGCAGTTATGCAGGGGCGGGGAACACTGAAGCTTTCTTT
CASSYAGAGNTEAFF
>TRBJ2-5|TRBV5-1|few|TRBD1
TGCGCCAGCAGCTTGGCCGGGACAGTCCAAGAGACCCAGTACTTC
CASSLAGTVQETQYF
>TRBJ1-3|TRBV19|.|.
TGTGCCAGTAGCCCCGACAGTCCTGGAAACACCATATATTTT
CASSPDSPGNTIYF
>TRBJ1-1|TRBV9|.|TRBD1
TGTGCCAGCAGCGTAGGGACAGGGGCGGTTATGAACACTGAAGCTTTCTTT
CASSVGTGAVMNTEAFF
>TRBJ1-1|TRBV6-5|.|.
TGTGCCAGCACTTCCTACACTGAAGCTTTCTTT
CASTSYTEAFF
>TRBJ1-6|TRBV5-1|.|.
TGCGCCAGCAGCTTGGCCTGGGCCAATTCACCCCTCCACTTT
CASSLAWANSPLHF
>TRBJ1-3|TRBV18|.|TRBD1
TGTGCCAGCTCACCGGGACAGGGAAAAGGAAACACCATATATTTT
CASSPGQGKGNTIYF
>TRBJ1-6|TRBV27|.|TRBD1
TGTGCCAGCAGCCCGGGACAGGGGAGTTCACCCCTCCACTTT
CASSPGQGSSPLHF
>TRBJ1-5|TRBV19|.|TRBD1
TGTGCCAGTAGTGGGACAGGGCTTAATCAGCCCCAGCATTTT
CASSGTGLNQPQHF
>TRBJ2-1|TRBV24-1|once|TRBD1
TGTGCCACCAGTGAGTTGGACAGGGGTGGGGTTAATGAGCAGTTCTTC
CATSELDRGGVNEQFF
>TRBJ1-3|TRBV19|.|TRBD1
TGTGCCAGTAGTACCGCAGGGGGAGGAAGCACCATATATTTT
CASSTAGGGSTIYF